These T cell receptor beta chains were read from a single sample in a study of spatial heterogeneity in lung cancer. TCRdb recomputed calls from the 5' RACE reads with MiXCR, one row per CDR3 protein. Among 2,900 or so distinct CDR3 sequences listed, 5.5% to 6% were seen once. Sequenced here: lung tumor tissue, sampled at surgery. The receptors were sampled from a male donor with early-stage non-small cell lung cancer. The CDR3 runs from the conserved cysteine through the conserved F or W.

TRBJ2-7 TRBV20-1 CSAWGRRALGQYF
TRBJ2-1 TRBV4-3 CASSQEGTVYNEQFF
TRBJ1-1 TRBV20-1 CSARDRGTGSNTEAFF
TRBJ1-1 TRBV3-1 CASSQAAGGLPTEAFF
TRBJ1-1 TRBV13 CATGKGRPNTEAFF
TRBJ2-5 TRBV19 CASQEQGFGQETQYF
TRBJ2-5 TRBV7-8 CASSLRVSTETQYF
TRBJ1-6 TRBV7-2 CASSLALTADYNSPLHF
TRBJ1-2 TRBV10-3 CAISVHGTPANYGYTF
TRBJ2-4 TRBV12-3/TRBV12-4 CASSLGTSEEAKNIQYF
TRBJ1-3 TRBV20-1 CSARGQIVNTIYF
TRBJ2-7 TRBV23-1 CASWTRECRVSSYEQYF
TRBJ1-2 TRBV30 CAWRLTGTTTGGYTF
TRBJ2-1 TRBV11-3 CASSSRTGGSYNEQFF
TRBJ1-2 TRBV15 CATSLQVVSYGYTF
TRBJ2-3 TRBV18 CASSPLGQGATDTQYF
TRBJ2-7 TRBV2 CASEKSSGDSYEQYF
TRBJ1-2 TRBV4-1 CASSQDPQGDGGYTF
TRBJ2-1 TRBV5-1 CASSSYSNEQFF
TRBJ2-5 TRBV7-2 CASNLAHGETQYF
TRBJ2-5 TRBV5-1 CASSLSGSGQETQYF
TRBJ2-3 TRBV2 CASSIYAGTSVVDTQYF
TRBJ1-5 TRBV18 CASSPTPGNQPQHF
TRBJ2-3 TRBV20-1 CSARDSADTQYF
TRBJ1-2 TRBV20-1 CSADRDRANYGYTF
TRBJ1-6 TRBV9 CASSAGTGDSTYNSPLHF
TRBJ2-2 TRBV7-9 CASSLQVSTGELFF
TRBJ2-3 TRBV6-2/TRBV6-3 CASSTGLATDTQYF
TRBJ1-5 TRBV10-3 CAISESRVYQPQHF
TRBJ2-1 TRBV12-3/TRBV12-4 CASSQLRTGSDEQFF
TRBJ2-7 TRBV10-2 CASSETVTYEQYF
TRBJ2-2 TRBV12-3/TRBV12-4 CASSFVSGELFF
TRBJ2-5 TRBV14 CASSRTSGGSNQYF
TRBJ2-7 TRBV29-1 CSVETFQLPREQYF
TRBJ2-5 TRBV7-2 CASSLAHGETQYF
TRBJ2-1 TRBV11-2 CASSWGGSSSYNEQFF
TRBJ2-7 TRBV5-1 CASSSSTGRPYEQYF
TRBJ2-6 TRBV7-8 CASSSGNGANVLTF
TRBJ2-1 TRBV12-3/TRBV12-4 CASSLGSQRGFF
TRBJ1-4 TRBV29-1 CSVELTTNEKLFF
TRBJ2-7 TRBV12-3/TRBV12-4 CASSSQGPSGAYEQYF
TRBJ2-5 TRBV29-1 CSVDSGQETQYF
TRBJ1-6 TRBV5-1 CASSLDSDNSPLHF
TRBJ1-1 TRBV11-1 CASSFGWDTEAFF
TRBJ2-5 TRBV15 CATSRERAGQETQYF
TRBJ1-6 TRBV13 CASSESGPATLHF
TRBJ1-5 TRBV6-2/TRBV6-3 CASSSVGHSNQLQHF
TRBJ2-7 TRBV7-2 CASSLEGTGVNEQYF
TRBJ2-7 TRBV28 CASRGLHYEQYF
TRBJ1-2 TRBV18 CASSPPNDVLNYGYTF
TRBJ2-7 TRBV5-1 CASSLVGTDYEQYF
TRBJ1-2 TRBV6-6 CASSYVGYTF
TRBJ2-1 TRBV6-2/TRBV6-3 CASTELSYNEQFF
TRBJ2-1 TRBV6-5 CASSRTGWPEQFF
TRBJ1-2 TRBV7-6 CASSSQGRGYTF
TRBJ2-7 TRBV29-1 CSVREPQGRYEQYF
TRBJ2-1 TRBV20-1 CSAAPVYNEQFF